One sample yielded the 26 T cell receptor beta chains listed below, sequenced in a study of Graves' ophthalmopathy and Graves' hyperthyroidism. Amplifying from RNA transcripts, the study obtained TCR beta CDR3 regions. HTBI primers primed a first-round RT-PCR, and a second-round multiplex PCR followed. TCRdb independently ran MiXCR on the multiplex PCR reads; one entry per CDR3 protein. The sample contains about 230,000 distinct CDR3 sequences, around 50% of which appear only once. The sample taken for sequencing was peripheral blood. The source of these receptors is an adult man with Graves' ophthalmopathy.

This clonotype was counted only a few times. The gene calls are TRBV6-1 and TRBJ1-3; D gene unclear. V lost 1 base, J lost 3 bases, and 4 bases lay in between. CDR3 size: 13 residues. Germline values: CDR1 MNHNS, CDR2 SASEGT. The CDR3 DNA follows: TGTGCCAGCAGTGAAGTTTTTGGAAACACCATATATTTT. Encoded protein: CASSEVFGNTIYF.

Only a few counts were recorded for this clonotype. CDR3 sequence reads: CASSFLSGNTEAFF. The DNA of the CDR3 is TGCGCCAGCAGCTTTCTTTCTGGGAACACTGAAGCTTTCTTT. The chain links TRBV5-1 to TRBJ1-1; the D is unclear. V dropped 2 bases and J dropped 1 base, with 9 bases sitting between them. CDR1 and CDR2 (germline): SGHRS, YFSETQ. The CDR3 totals 14 residues.

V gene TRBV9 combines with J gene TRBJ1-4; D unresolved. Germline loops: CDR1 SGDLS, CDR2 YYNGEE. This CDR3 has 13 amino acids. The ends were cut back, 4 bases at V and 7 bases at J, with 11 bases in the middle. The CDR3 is CASSSNGVEKLFF. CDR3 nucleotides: TGTGCCAGCAGCTCTAACGGGGTTGAAAAACTGTTTTTT.

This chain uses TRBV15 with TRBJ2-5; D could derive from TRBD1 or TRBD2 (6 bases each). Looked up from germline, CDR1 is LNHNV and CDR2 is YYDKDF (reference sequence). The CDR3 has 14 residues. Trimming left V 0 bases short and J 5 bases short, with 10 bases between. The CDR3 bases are TGTGCCACCAGCAGAGATTGGGGGGCTGAGACCCAGTACTTC. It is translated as CATSRDWGAETQYF.

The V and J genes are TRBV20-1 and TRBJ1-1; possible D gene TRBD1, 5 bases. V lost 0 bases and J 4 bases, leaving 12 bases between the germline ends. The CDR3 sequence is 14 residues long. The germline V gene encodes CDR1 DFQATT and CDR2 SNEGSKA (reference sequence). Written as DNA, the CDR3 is TGCAGTGCTAGAGATCCCCGCGGGGGCACTGAAGCTTTCTTT. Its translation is CSARDPRGGTEAFF.

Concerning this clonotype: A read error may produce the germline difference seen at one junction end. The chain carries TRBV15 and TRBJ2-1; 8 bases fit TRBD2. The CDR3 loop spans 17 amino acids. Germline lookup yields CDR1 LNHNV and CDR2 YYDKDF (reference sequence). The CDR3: CATSRDEGGRTLDEQFF. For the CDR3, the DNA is TGCGCCACCAGCAGAGATGAGGGCGGGAGGACCCTCGATGAGCAGTTCTTC.

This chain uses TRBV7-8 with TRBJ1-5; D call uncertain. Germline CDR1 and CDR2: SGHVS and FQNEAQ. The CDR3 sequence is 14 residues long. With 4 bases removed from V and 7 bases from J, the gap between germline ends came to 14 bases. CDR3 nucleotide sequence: TGTGCCAGCAGCTCAAGAGAGGAGGGACAGCCCCAGCATTTT. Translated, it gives CASSSREEGQPQHF.

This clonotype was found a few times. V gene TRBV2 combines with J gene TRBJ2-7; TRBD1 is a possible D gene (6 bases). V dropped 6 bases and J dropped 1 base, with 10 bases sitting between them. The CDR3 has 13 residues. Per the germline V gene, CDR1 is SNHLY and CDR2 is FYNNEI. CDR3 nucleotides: TGTGCCAGCAGCCACAGGGAATCCTACGAGCAGTACTTC. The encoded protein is CASSHRESYEQYF.

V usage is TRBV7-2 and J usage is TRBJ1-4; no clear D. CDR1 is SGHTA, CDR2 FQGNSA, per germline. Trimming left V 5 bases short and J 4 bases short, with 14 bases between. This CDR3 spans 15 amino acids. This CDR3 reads CASSPPKGNNEKLFF. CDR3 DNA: TGTGCCAGCAGCCCACCAAAGGGTAATAATGAAAAACTGTTTTTT.

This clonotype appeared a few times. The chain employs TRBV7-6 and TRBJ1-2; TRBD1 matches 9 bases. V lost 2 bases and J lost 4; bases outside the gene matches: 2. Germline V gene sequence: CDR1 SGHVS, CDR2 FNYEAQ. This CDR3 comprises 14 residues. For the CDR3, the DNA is TGTGCCAGCAGCTTAAGGGGACAGGGCTATGGCTACACCTTC. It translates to CASSLRGQGYGYTF.

CDR3 sequence (DNA): TGCGCCAGCAGTGACCAGGGGGCTGGAGAGACCCAGTACTTC. It codes for CASSDQGAGETQYF. The chain employs TRBV10-2 and TRBJ2-5; 8 nucleotides line up with TRBD1. With V trimmed by 3 bases and J by 4 bases, 4 bases remained unmatched. The length of the CDR3 is 14 residues. CDR1 and CDR2 (germline): WSHSY, SAAADI.

The CDR3 loop is CASSLALSTYEQYF. The CDR3, as DNA: TGCGCCAGCAGCTTGGCTCTATCTACCTACGAGCAGTACTTC. The V gene is TRBV10-2, the J gene TRBJ2-7, with D unresolved. CDR1 is WSHSY and CDR2 is SAAADI in the germline V gene. The CDR3 loop spans 14 amino acids. The V gene lost 6 bases and the J gene lost 2 bases, with 14 bases spanning the gap.

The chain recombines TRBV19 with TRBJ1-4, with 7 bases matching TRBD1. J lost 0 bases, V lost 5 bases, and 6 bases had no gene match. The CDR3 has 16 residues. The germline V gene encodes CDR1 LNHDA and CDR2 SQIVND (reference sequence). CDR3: CASSPLDRATNEKLFF. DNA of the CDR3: TGTGCCAGTAGTCCTCTCGACAGGGCAACTAATGAAAAACTGTTTTTT.

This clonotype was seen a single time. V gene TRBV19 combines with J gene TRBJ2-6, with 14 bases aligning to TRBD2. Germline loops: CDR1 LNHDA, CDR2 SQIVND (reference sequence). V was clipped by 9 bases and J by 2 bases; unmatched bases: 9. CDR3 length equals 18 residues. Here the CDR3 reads CASLGLAGAIPGANVLTF. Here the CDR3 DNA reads TGTGCCAGCCTGGGACTAGCGGGAGCAATACCTGGGGCCAACGTCCTGACTTTC.

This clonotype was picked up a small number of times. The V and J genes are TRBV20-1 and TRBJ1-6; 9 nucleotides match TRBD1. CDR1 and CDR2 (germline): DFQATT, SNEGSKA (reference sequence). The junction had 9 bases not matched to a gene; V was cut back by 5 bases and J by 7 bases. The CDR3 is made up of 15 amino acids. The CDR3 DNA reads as TGCAGTGCTCACACAGGGGGCTCAAAGAATTCACCCCTCCACTTT. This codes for CSAHTGGSKNSPLHF.

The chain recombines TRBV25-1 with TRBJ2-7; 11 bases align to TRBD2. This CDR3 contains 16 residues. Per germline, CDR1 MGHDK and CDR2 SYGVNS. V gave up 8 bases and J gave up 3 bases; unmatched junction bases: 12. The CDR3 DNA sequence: TGTGCCAGCGTAGCGGGAGGGATTCGGCCTCACTACGAGCAGTACTTC. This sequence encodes CASVAGGIRPHYEQYF.

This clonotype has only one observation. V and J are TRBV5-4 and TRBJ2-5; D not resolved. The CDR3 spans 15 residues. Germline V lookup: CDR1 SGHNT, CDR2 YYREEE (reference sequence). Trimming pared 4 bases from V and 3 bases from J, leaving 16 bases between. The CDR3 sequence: CASSNRQAREETQYF. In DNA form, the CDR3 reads TGTGCCAGCAGCAACCGCCAGGCCAGAGAAGAGACCCAGTACTTC.

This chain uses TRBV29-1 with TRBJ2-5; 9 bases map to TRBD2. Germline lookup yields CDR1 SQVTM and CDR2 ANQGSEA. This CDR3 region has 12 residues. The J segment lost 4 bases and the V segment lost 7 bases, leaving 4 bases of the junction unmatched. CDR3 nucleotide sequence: TGCAGCGCCGTACTAGCGGGAGAGACCCAGTACTTC. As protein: CSAVLAGETQYF.

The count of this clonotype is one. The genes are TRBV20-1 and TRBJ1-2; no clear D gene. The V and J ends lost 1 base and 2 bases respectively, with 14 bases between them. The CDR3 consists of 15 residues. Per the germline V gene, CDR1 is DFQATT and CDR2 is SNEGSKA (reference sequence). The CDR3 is CSARVDGRRNYGYTF. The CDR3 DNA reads TGCAGTGCTAGAGTGGATGGGCGCAGGAACTATGGCTACACCTTC.

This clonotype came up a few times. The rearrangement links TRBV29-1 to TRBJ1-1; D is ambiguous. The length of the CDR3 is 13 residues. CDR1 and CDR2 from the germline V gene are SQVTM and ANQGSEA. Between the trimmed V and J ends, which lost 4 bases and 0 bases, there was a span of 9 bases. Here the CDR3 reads CSVAGPLNTEAFF. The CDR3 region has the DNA TGCAGCGTTGCCGGTCCGCTGAACACTGAAGCTTTCTTT.

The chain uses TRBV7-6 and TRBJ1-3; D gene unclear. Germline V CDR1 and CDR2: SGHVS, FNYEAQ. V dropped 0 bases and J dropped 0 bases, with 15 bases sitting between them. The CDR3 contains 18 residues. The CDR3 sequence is CASSLAPSKVSSGNTIYF. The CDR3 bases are TGTGCCAGCAGCTTAGCACCCTCGAAGGTCAGCTCTGGAAACACCATATATTTT. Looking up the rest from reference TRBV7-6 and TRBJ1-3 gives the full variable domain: GAGVSQSPRYKVTKRGQDVALRCDPISGHVSLYWYRQALGQGPEFLTYFNYEAQQDKSGLPNDRFSAERPEGSISTLTIQRTEQRDSAMYRCASSLAPSKVSSGNTIYFGEGSWLTVV.

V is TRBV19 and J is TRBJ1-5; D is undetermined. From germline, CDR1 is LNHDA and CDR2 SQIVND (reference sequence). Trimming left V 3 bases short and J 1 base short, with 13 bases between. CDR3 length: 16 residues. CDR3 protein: CASSIPPRWSNQPQHF. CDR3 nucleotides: TGTGCCAGTAGTATCCCGCCGCGATGGAGCAATCAGCCCCAGCATTTT.

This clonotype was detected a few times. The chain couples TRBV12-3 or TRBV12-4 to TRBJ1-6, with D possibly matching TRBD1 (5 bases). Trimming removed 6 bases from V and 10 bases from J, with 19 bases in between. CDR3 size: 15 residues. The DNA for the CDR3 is TGTGCCAGCAGCCCGTACCTGGGGGTCAGGTCACCCCTCCACTTT. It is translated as CASSPYLGVRSPLHF.

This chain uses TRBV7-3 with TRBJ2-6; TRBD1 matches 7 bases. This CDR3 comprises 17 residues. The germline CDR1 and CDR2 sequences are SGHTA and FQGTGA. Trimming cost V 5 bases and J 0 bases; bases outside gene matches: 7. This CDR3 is CASSLPRTGSGANVLTF. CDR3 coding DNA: TGTGCCAGCAGCCTTCCGAGGACAGGCTCTGGGGCCAACGTCCTGACTTTC.

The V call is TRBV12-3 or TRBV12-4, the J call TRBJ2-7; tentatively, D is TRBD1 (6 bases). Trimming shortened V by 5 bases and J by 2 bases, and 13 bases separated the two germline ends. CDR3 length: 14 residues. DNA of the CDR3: TGTGCCAGCAGTACCGACAGGAACCCCTACGAGCAGTACTTC. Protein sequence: CASSTDRNPYEQYF.

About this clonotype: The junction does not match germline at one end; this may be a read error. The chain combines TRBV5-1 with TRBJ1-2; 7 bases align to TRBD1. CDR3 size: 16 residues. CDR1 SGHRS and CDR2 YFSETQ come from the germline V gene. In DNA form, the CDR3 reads TGTGCCAGCAGCGCTGGGGAGACAGGGTGGGGCTATGGCTACACCTTC. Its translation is CASSAGETGWGYGYTF.